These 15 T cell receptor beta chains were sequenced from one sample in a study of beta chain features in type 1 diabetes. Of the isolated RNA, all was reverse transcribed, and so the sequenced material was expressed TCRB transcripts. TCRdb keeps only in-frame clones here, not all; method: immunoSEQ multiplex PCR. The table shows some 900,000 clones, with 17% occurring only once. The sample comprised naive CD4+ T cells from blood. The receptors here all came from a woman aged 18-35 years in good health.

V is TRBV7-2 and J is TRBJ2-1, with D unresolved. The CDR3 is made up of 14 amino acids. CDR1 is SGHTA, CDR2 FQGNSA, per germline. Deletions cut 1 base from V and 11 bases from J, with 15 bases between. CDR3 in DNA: TGTGCCAGCAGCTTAGGAACGGCAGCTCGGAAGCAGTTCTTC. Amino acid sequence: CASSLGTAARKQFF.

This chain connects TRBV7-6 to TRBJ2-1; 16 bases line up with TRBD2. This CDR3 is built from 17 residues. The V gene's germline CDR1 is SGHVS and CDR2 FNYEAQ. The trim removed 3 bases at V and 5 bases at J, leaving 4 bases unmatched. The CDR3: CASSLGLAGGPHNEQFF. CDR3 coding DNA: TGTGCCAGCAGCTTGGGACTAGCGGGAGGGCCCCACAATGAGCAGTTCTTC. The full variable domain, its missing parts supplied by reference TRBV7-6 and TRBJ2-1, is GAGVSQSPRYKVTKRGQDVALRCDPISGHVSLYWYRQALGQGPEFLTYFNYEAQQDKSGLPNDRFSAERPEGSISTLTIQRTEQRDSAMYRCASSLGLAGGPHNEQFFGPGTRLTVL.

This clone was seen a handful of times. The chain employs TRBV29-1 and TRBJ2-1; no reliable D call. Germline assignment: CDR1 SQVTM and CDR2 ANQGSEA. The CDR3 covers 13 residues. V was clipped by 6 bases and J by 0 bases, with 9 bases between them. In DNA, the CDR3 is TGCAGCGTAGTTAGTAGCTCCTACAATGAGCAGTTCTTC. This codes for CSVVSSSYNEQFF.

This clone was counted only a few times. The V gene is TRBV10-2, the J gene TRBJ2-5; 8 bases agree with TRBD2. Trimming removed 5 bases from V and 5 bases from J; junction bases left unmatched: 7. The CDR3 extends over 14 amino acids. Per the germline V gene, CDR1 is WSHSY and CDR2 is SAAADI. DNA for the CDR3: TGCGCCAGCAGTTCTACGGGGGGGTGGGAGACCCAGTACTTC. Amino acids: CASSSTGGWETQYF.

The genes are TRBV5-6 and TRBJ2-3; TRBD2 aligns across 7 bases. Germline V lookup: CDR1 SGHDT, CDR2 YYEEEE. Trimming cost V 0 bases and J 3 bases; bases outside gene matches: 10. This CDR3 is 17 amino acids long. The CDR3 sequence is CASSLAGREIGTDTQYF. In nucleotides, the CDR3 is TGTGCCAGCAGCTTGGCCGGGCGGGAGATTGGAACAGATACGCAGTATTTT.

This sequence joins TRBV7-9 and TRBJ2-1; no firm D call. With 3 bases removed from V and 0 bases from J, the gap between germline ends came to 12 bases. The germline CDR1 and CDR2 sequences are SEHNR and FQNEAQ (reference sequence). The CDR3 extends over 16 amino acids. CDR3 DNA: TGTGCCAGCAGCTTTGGGCTGGGAAGCTCCTACAATGAGCAGTTCTTC. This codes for CASSFGLGSSYNEQFF.

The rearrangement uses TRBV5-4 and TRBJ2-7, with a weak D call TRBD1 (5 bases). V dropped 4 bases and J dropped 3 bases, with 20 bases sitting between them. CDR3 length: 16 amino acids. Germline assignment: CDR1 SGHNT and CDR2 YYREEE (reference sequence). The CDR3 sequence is CASSPNPTAYLYEQYF. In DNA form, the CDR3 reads TGTGCCAGCAGCCCTAACCCGACAGCCTACCTCTACGAGCAGTACTTC.

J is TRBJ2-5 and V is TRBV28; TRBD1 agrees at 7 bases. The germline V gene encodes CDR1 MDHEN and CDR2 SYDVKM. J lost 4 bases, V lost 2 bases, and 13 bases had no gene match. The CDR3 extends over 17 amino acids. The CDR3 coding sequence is TGTGCCAGCAGTTTACCTCGACAGGGTCCCCAGACAGAGACCCAGTACTTC. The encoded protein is CASSLPRQGPQTETQYF. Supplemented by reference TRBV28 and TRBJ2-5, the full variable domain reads DVKVTQSSRYLVKRTGEKVFLECVQDMDHENMFWYRQDPGLGLRLIYFSYDVKMKEKGDIPEGYSVSREKKERFSLILESASTNQTSMYLCASSLPRQGPQTETQYFGPGTRLLVL.

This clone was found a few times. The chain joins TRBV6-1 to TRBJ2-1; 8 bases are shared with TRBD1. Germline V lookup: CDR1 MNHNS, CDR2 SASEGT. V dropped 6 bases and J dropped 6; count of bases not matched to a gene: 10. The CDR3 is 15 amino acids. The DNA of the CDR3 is TGTGCCAGCAGCTCTCAACAAACAGGGGGCAATGAGCAGTTCTTC. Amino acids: CASSSQQTGGNEQFF.

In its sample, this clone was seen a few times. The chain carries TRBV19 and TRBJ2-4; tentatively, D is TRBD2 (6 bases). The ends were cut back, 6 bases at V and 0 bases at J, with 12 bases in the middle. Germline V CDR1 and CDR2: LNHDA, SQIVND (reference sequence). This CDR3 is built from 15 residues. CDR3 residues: CASRISGLAKNIQYF. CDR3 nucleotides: TGTGCCAGTAGGATATCGGGACTAGCCAAAAACATTCAGTACTTC.

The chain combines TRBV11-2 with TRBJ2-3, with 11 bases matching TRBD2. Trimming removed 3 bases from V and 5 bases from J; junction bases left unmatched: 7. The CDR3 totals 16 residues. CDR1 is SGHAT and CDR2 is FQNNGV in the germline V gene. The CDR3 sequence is CASSFTSGSRKDTQYF. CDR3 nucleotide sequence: TGTGCCAGCAGCTTTACTAGCGGGAGTCGAAAAGATACGCAGTATTTT. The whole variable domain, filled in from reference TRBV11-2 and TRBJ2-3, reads EAGVAQSPRYKIIEKRQSVAFWCNPISGHATLYWYQQILGQGPKLLIQFQNNGVVDDSQLPKDRFSAERLKGVDSTLKIQPAKLEDSAVYLCASSFTSGSRKDTQYFGPGTRLTVL.

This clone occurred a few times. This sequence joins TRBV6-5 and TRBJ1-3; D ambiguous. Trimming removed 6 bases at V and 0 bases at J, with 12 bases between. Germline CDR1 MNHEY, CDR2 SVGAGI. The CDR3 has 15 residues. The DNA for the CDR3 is TGTGCCAGCAGCTCGAGACCCAACTCTGGAAACACCATATATTTT. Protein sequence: CASSSRPNSGNTIYF.

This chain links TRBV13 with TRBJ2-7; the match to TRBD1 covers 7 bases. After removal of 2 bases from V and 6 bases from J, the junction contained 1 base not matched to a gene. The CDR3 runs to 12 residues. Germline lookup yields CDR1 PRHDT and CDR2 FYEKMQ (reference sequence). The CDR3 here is CASSLYRGEQYF. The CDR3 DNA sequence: TGTGCCAGCAGCTTATACAGGGGCGAGCAGTACTTC. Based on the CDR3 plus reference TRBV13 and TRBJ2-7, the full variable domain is AAGVIQSPRHLIKEKRETATLKCYPIPRHDTVYWYQQGPGQDPQFLISFYEKMQSDKGSIPDRFSAQQFSDYHSELNMSSLELGDSALYFCASSLYRGEQYFGPGTRLTVT.

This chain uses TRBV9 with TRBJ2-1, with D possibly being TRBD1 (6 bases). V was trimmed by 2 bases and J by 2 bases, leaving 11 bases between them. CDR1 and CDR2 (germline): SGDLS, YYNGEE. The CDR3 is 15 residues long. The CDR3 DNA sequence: TGTGCCAGCAGCGTCCGAGACAGGCCCTACAATGAGCAGTTCTTC. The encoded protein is CASSVRDRPYNEQFF.

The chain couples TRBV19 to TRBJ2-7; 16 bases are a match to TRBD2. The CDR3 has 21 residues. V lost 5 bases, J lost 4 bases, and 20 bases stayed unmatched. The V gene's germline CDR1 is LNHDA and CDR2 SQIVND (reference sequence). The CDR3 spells CASSPLTHVGTSGRAEYEQYF. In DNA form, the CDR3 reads TGTGCCAGTAGTCCCCTAACGCACGTCGGGACTAGCGGGAGGGCCGAGTACGAGCAGTACTTC.